The rows below give T cell receptor beta chains drawn from one sample of a study of T-cell reconstitution after alpha-beta-depleted transplantation in children. From the PCR reads, TCRdb called clonotypes with MiXCR, one entry per CDR3 protein. The data show 400,000 to 550,000 distinct CDR3 sequences, with about 10% seen just once and 2% to 2.5% held by the top ten. Sequenced material: PBMCs, taken before TCRalphabeta/CD19-depleted stem cell transplant. All receptors derive from a child aged 2-9 years with inherited bone marrow failure, due to receive a stem cell transplant. The CDR3 runs from the conserved cysteine through the conserved F or W. Fields, in order: D gene, clone size, J gene, V gene, CDR3 protein, CDR3 DNA. D genes are given only for firm matches. Size tells how often a clone was seen (once, few, many) or the class of an expanded clone, and some rows leave it out.

D gene: -
clone size: many
J gene: TRBJ2-1
V gene: TRBV12-3/TRBV12-4
CDR3 protein: CASSRHEQFF
CDR3 DNA: TGTGCCAGCAGTCGCCATGAGCAGTTCTTC

D gene: -
clone size: few
J gene: TRBJ2-6
V gene: TRBV4-2
CDR3 protein: CASSQAGARVGGANVLTF
CDR3 DNA: TGTGCCAGCAGCCAAGCTGGCGCCAGGGTGGGGGGGGCCAACGTCCTGACTTTC

D gene: -
clone size: -
J gene: TRBJ2-5
V gene: TRBV5-6
CDR3 protein: CASSLEWGAAETQYF
CDR3 DNA: TGTGCCAGCAGCTTGGAGTGGGGGGCTGCTGAGACCCAGTACTTC

D gene: TRBD1
clone size: few
J gene: TRBJ1-3
V gene: TRBV4-2
CDR3 protein: CASSQAPPGQGGNTIYF
CDR3 DNA: TGTGCCAGCAGCCAAGCCCCTCCGGGACAGGGAGGAAACACCATATATTTT

D gene: TRBD2
clone size: many
J gene: TRBJ2-3
V gene: TRBV7-2
CDR3 protein: CASSPGLAASTDTQYF
CDR3 DNA: TGTGCCAGCAGCCCGGGACTAGCGGCTAGCACAGATACGCAGTATTTT

D gene: -
clone size: many
J gene: TRBJ2-1
V gene: TRBV12-3/TRBV12-4
CDR3 protein: CASQTSYNEQFF
CDR3 DNA: TGTGCCAGCCAAACATCTTACAATGAGCAGTTCTTC

D gene: -
clone size: many
J gene: TRBJ2-7
V gene: TRBV4-3
CDR3 protein: CASSQDFPSTYEQYF
CDR3 DNA: TGCGCCAGCAGCCAAGATTTTCCCTCTACTTACGAGCAGTACTTC

D gene: -
clone size: many
J gene: TRBJ2-2
V gene: TRBV21-1
CDR3 protein: CASSSSVTGNTGELFF
CDR3 DNA: TGTGCCAGCAGCAGCTCTGTGACAGGAAACACCGGGGAGCTGTTTTTT

D gene: TRBD2
clone size: many
J gene: TRBJ2-5
V gene: TRBV11-2
CDR3 protein: CASSLVGLTSAETQYF
CDR3 DNA: TGTGCCAGCAGCTTAGTGGGTTTGACTAGCGCAGAGACCCAGTACTTC

D gene: TRBD2
clone size: -
J gene: TRBJ2-3
V gene: TRBV7-7
CDR3 protein: CASSHGNSGSTDTQYF
CDR3 DNA: TGTGCTAGCAGCCATGGGAATAGCGGGAGCACAGATACGCAGTATTTT

D gene: -
clone size: many
J gene: TRBJ2-7
V gene: TRBV2
CDR3 protein: CASSEARTKAYEQYF
CDR3 DNA: TGTGCCAGCAGTGAAGCGAGGACGAAGGCCTACGAGCAGTACTTC

D gene: TRBD2
clone size: many
J gene: TRBJ2-1
V gene: TRBV5-6
CDR3 protein: CASSLVPSGRSNEQFF
CDR3 DNA: TGTGCCAGCAGCTTGGTCCCTAGCGGGAGAAGCAATGAGCAGTTCTTC

D gene: TRBD2
clone size: few
J gene: TRBJ2-3
V gene: TRBV12-3/TRBV12-4
CDR3 protein: CASSPTSGSLTDTQYF
CDR3 DNA: TGTGCCAGCAGCCCCACTAGCGGGAGTTTGACAGATACGCAGTATTTT

D gene: -
clone size: many
J gene: TRBJ1-2
V gene: TRBV30
CDR3 protein: CAWLGTIYGYTF
CDR3 DNA: TGTGCCTGGCTCGGGACAATCTATGGCTACACCTTC

D gene: TRBD2
clone size: many
J gene: TRBJ2-1
V gene: TRBV5-1
CDR3 protein: CASNWGGGPDEQFF
CDR3 DNA: TGCGCCAGCAACTGGGGGGGAGGGCCTGATGAGCAGTTCTTC

D gene: -
clone size: few
J gene: TRBJ2-3
V gene: TRBV5-1
CDR3 protein: CASSLTGPSTDTQYF
CDR3 DNA: TGCGCCAGCAGCTTGACGGGACCTAGCACAGATACGCAGTATTTT

D gene: -
clone size: few
J gene: TRBJ1-6
V gene: TRBV7-9
CDR3 protein: CASSGGRYSPLHF
CDR3 DNA: TGTGCCAGCAGCGGAGGCAGATATTCACCCCTCCACTTT

D gene: -
clone size: many
J gene: TRBJ2-1
V gene: TRBV7-8
CDR3 protein: CASSLELKHNEQFF
CDR3 DNA: TGTGCCAGCAGCTTAGAGCTCAAACACAATGAGCAGTTCTTC

D gene: -
clone size: many
J gene: TRBJ2-3
V gene: TRBV20-1
CDR3 protein: CSVSREARDDTQYF
CDR3 DNA: TGCAGTGTTTCGAGGGAGGCTAGAGACGATACGCAGTATTTT

D gene: TRBD1
clone size: many
J gene: TRBJ2-3
V gene: TRBV6-1
CDR3 protein: CASSPSDRGFTDTQYF
CDR3 DNA: TGTGCCAGCAGTCCCTCTGACAGGGGGTTCACAGATACGCAGTATTTT

D gene: TRBD1
clone size: many
J gene: TRBJ1-3
V gene: TRBV7-2
CDR3 protein: CASSSLTGVANTIYF
CDR3 DNA: TGTGCCAGCAGCTCCTTGACAGGGGTTGCAAACACCATATATTTT

D gene: -
clone size: many
J gene: TRBJ2-5
V gene: TRBV6-5
CDR3 protein: CASSYAPYQETQYF
CDR3 DNA: TGTGCCAGCAGTTACGCTCCATACCAAGAGACCCAGTACTTC

D gene: -
clone size: many
J gene: TRBJ2-7
V gene: TRBV7-9
CDR3 protein: CASSFFSRSGDEQYF
CDR3 DNA: TGTGCCAGCAGCTTCTTCTCCCGGTCGGGGGACGAGCAGTACTTC

D gene: TRBD1
clone size: many
J gene: TRBJ1-1
V gene: TRBV28
CDR3 protein: CASSLATRTGDTEAFF
CDR3 DNA: TGTGCCAGCAGTTTAGCAACGAGGACAGGGGACACTGAAGCTTTCTTT

D gene: -
clone size: many
J gene: TRBJ2-2
V gene: TRBV10-3
CDR3 protein: CAISESYRGETGELFF
CDR3 DNA: TGTGCCATCAGTGAGTCGTATAGGGGCGAGACCGGGGAGCTGTTTTTT

D gene: TRBD2
clone size: -
J gene: TRBJ2-3
V gene: TRBV20-1
CDR3 protein: CSAIPGLAGQPTDTQYF
CDR3 DNA: TGCAGTGCTATCCCCGGACTAGCGGGCCAACCCACAGATACGCAGTATTTT

D gene: TRBD2
clone size: few
J gene: TRBJ2-1
V gene: TRBV4-3
CDR3 protein: CASSQVGPTSGRGNEQFF
CDR3 DNA: TGCGCCAGCAGCCAAGTCGGGCCAACTAGCGGGAGGGGCAATGAGCAGTTCTTC

D gene: TRBD1
clone size: many
J gene: TRBJ2-7
V gene: TRBV7-9
CDR3 protein: CACWTGPSYEQYF
CDR3 DNA: TGTGCCTGCTGGACAGGACCCTCCTACGAGCAGTACTTC

D gene: TRBD2
clone size: -
J gene: TRBJ2-3
V gene: TRBV10-2
CDR3 protein: CASRKGLADTDTQYF
CDR3 DNA: TGCGCCAGCAGGAAGGGACTAGCGGACACAGATACGCAGTATTTT

D gene: -
clone size: few
J gene: TRBJ2-2
V gene: TRBV6-5
CDR3 protein: CASSYSIYGSGELFF
CDR3 DNA: TGTGCCAGCAGTTACTCGATTTACGGGTCCGGGGAGCTGTTTTTT

D gene: TRBD2
clone size: many
J gene: TRBJ2-7
V gene: TRBV7-2
CDR3 protein: CASSPGSGTYYEQYF
CDR3 DNA: TGTGCCAGCAGCCCAGGTAGCGGGACTTACTACGAGCAGTACTTC

D gene: -
clone size: -
J gene: TRBJ2-3
V gene: TRBV28
CDR3 protein: CASGRLISTDTQYF
CDR3 DNA: TGTGCCAGCGGTCGATTGATTAGCACAGATACGCAGTATTTT

D gene: -
clone size: many
J gene: TRBJ2-1
V gene: TRBV7-6
CDR3 protein: CASSLGQGPRFF
CDR3 DNA: TGTGCCAGCAGCTTGGGCCAGGGGCCCCGGTTCTTC

D gene: TRBD2
clone size: many
J gene: TRBJ2-1
V gene: TRBV28
CDR3 protein: CASSLEAGKRHEQFF
CDR3 DNA: TGTGCCAGCAGTCTCGAAGCGGGAAAGCGGCATGAGCAGTTCTTC

D gene: -
clone size: -
J gene: TRBJ2-1
V gene: TRBV19
CDR3 protein: CASSIPIGEGQFF
CDR3 DNA: TGTGCCAGTAGTATACCAATCGGTGAGGGGCAGTTCTTC

D gene: -
clone size: many
J gene: TRBJ2-1
V gene: TRBV6-1
CDR3 protein: CASSSAVGSYNEQFF
CDR3 DNA: TGTGCCAGCAGTAGCGCGGTAGGCTCCTACAATGAGCAGTTCTTC

D gene: -
clone size: -
J gene: TRBJ2-1
V gene: TRBV19
CDR3 protein: CASSMGQTYNEQFF
CDR3 DNA: TGTGCCAGTAGTATGGGGCAGACCTACAATGAGCAGTTCTTC

D gene: -
clone size: many
J gene: TRBJ1-6
V gene: TRBV7-9
CDR3 protein: CASSADTRRLLDF
CDR3 DNA: TGTGCCAGCAGCGCAGACACACGCCGACTCTTGGACTTT

D gene: TRBD1
clone size: many
J gene: TRBJ2-6
V gene: TRBV24-1
CDR3 protein: CATRSGGSGANVLTF
CDR3 DNA: TGTGCCACAAGATCAGGGGGATCTGGGGCCAACGTCCTGACTTTC